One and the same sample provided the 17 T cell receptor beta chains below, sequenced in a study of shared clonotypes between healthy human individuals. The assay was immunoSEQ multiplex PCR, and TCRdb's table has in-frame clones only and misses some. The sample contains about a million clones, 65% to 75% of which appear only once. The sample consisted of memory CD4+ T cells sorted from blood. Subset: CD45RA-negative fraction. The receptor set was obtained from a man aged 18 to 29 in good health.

CDR3 residues: CASSLTGGRSGANVLTF. The CDR3 DNA sequence: TGTGCCAGCAGCTTGACAGGGGGACGCTCTGGGGCCAACGTCCTGACTTTC. The gene calls are TRBV7-2 and TRBJ2-6; 9 nucleotides align to TRBD1. CDR3 length: 17 residues. J was trimmed by 0 bases and V by 3 bases; bases with no gene match: 3. The germline gives CDR1 SGHTA, CDR2 FQGNSA.

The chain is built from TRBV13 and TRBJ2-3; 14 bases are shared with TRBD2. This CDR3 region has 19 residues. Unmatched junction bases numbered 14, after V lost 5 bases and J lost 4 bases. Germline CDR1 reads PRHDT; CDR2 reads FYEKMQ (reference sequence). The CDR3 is CASSLTPLRLAGGADTQYF. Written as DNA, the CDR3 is TGTGCCAGCAGCCTAACACCGTTGCGACTAGCGGGAGGGGCAGATACGCAGTATTTT. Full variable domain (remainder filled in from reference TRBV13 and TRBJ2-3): AAGVIQSPRHLIKEKRETATLKCYPIPRHDTVYWYQQGPGQDPQFLISFYEKMQSDKGSIPDRFSAQQFSDYHSELNMSSLELGDSALYFCASSLTPLRLAGGADTQYFGPGTRLTVL.

CDR3 sequence reads: CASRRDRYTRELFF. The CDR3 DNA sequence: TGTGCCAGCAGAAGGGACAGGTATACCCGGGAGCTGTTTTTT. The chain recombines TRBV5-4 with TRBJ2-2; 8 positions agree with TRBD1. The CDR3 length is 14 residues. Germline loops: CDR1 SGHNT, CDR2 YYREEE (reference sequence). The junction had 9 bases not matched to a gene; V was cut back by 5 bases and J by 9 bases.

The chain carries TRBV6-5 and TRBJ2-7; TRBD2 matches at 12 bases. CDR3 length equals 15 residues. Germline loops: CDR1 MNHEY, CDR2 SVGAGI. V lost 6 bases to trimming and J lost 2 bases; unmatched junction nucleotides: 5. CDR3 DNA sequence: TGTGCCAGCAGGCCACTAGCGGGGGGAACCTACGAGCAGTACTTC. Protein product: CASRPLAGGTYEQYF.

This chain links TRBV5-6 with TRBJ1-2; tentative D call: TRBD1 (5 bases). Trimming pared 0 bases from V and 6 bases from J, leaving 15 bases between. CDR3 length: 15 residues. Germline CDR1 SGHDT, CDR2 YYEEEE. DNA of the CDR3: TGTGCCAGCAGCTTGGCGGAGGTATTGGGGCATGGCTACACCTTC. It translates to CASSLAEVLGHGYTF. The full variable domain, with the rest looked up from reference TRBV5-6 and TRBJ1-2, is DAGVTQSPTHLIKTRGQQVTLRCSPKSGHDTVSWYQQALGQGPQFIFQYYEEEERQRGNFPDRFSGHQFPNYSSELNVNALLLGDSALYLCASSLAEVLGHGYTFGSGTRLTVV.

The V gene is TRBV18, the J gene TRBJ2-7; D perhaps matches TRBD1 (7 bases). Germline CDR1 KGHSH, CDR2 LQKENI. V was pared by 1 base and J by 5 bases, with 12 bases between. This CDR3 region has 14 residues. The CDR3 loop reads CASSPQTGRHEQYF. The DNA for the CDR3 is TGTGCCAGCTCACCACAGACAGGGAGGCACGAGCAGTACTTC.

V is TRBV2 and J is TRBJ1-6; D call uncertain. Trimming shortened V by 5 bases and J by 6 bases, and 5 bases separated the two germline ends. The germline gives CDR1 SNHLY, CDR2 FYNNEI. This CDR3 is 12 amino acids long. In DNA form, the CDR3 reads TGTGCCAGCAGTTACATTAATTCACCCCTCCACTTT. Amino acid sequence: CASSYINSPLHF.

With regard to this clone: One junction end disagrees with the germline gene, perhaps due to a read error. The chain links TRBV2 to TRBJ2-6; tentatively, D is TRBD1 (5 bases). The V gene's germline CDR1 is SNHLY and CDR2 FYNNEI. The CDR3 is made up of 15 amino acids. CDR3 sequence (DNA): TGTGCCAGCAGAGAAGACAGCTCTGGGGCCAACGTCCTGACTTTC. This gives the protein CASREDSSGANVLTF.

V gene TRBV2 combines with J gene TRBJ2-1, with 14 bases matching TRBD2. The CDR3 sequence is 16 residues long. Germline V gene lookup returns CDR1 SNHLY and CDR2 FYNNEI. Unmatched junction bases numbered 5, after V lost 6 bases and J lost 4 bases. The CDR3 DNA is TGTGCCAGCAGAGGACTAGCGGGGGGCTTATACAATGAGCAGTTCTTC. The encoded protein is CASRGLAGGLYNEQFF.

As DNA, the CDR3 is TGTGCCAGCAGTCATAGCGGGGTTAGCACAGATACGCAGTATTTT. Its protein product is CASSHSGVSTDTQYF. The chain is built from TRBV5-6 and TRBJ2-3, with 8 bases matching TRBD2. The CDR3 loop spans 15 amino acids. CDR1 SGHDT and CDR2 YYEEEE come from the germline V gene. V was clipped by 5 bases and J by 0 bases; unmatched bases: 5.

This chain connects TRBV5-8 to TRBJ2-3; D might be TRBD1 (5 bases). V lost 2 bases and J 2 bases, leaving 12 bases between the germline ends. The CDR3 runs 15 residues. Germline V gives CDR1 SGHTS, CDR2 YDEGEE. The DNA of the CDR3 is TGTGCCAGCAGCTTTGAAGGGGCCCACACAGATACGCAGTATTTT. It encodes CASSFEGAHTDTQYF.

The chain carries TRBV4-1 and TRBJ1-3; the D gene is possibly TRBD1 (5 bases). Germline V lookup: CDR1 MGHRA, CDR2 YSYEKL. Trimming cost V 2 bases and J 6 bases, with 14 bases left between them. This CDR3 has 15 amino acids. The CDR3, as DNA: TGCGCCAGCAGCCAATCACAGGACACAGAAAACACCATATATTTT. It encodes CASSQSQDTENTIYF.

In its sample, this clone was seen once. CDR3 sequence: CARVGQVVSPLHF. The CDR3 nucleotides are TGTGCCAGAGTGGGGCAGGTGGTTTCACCCCTCCACTTT. V and J are TRBV25-1 and TRBJ1-6; tentatively, D is TRBD1 (5 bases). V lost 9 bases, J lost 9 bases, and 15 bases lay in between. The CDR3 consists of 13 residues. Per germline, CDR1 MGHDK and CDR2 SYGVNS.

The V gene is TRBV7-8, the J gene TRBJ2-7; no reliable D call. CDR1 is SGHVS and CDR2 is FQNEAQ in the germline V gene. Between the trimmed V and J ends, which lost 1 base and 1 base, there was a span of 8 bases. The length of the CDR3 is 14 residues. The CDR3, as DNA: TGTGCCAGCAGCTTAGACCGACATTCCTACGAGCAGTACTTC. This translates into CASSLDRHSYEQYF. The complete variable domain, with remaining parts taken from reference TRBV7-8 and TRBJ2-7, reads GAGVSQSPRYKVAKRGQDVALRCDPISGHVSLFWYQQALGQGPEFLTYFQNEAQLDKSGLPSDRFFAERPEGSVSTLKIQRTQQEDSAVYLCASSLDRHSYEQYFGPGTRLTVT.

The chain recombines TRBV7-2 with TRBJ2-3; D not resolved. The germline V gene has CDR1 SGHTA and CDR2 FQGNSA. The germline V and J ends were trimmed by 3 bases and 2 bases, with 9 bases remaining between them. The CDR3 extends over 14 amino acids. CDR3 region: CASSFRTITDTQYF. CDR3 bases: TGTGCCAGCAGCTTCCGAACAATCACAGATACGCAGTATTTT.

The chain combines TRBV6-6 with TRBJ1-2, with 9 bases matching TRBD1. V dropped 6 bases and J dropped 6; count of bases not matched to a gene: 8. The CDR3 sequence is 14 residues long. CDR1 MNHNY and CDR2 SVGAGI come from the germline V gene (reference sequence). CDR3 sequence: CASRIQGARNGYTF. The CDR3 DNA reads TGTGCCAGCAGGATACAGGGGGCACGAAATGGCTACACCTTC.

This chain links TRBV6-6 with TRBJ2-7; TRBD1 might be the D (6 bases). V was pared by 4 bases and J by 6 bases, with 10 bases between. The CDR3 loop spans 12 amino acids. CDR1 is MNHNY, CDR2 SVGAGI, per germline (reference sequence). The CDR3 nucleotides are TGTGCCAGCAGTTTAACAGGGAGCGAGCAGTACTTC. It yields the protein CASSLTGSEQYF.